The clone carrying this T cell receptor beta chain was recorded once. Its target is not known. A read error may account for a junction end that differs from germline. The data were obtained in a study of T cells in Graves' hyperthyroidism and ophthalmopathy. Points from the study as a whole: Ophthalmopathy, as predicted by the model, came a median roughly 6.8 months after the prediction.

This CDR3 comprises 14 residues. The germline V gene has CDR1 SNHLY and CDR2 FYNNEI. Researchers amplified the TCR beta CDR3 regions from RNA transcripts. The TCR CDR3 first-round RT-PCR relied on the HTBI primer set. MiXCR, applied by TCRdb to the multiplex PCR reads, yields one record per CDR3 protein. Counted here are 85,000 to 110,000 distinct CDR3 sequences, 47% occurring once; the ten biggest clones make up 20% to 30%. Sequenced sample: blood. This TCR was recovered from a man in his forties with Graves' hyperthyroidism. The chain is built from TRBV2 and TRBJ2-7; 7 positions agree with TRBD2. CDR3 DNA: TGTGCCAGCAGTGATACTCGGGGAGGGTACGAGCAATACTTC. This gives the protein CASSDTRGGYEQYF.